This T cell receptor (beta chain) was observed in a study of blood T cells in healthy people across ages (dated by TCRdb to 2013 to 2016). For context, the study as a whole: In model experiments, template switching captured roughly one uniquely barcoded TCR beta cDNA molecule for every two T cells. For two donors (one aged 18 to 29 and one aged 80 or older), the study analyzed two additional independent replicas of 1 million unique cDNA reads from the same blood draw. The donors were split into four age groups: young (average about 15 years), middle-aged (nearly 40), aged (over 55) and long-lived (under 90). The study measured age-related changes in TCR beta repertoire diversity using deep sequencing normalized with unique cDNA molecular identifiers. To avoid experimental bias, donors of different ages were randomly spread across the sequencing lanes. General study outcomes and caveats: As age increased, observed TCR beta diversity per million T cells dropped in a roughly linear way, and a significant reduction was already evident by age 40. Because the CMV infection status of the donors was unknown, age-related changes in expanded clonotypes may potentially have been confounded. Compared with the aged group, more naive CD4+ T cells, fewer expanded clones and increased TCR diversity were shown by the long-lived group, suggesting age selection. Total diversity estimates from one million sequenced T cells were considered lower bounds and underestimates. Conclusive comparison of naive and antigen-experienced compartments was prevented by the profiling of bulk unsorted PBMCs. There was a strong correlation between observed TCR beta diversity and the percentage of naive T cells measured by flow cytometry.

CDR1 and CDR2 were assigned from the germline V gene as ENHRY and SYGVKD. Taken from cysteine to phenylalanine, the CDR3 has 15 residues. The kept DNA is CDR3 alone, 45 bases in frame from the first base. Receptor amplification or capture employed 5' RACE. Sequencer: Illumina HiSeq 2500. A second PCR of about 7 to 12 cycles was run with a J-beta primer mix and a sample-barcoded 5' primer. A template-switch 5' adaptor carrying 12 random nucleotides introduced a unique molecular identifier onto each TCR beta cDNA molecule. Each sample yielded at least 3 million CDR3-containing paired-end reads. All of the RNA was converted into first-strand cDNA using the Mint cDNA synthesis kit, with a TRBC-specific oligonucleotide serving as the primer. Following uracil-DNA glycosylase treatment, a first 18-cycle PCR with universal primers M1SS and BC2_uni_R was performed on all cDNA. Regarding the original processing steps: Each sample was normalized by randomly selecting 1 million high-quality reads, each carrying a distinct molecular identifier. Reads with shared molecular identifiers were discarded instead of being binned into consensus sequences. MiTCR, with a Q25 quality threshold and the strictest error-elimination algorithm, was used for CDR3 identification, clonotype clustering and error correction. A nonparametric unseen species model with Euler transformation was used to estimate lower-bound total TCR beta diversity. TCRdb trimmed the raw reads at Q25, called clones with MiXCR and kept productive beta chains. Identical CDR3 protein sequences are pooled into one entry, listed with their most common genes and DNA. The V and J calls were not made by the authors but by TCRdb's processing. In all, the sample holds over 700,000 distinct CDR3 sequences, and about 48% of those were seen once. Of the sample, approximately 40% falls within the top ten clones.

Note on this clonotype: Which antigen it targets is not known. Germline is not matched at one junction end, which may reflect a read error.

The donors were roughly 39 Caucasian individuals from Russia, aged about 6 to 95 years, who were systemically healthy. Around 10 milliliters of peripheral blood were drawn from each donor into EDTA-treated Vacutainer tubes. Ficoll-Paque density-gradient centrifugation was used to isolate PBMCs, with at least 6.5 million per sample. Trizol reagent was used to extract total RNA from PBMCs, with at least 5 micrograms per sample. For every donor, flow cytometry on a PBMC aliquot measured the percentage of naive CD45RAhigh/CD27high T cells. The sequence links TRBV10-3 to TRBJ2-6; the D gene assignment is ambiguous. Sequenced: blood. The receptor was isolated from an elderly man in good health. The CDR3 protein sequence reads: CAISTTPSGPNVLTF. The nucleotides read TGTGCCATCAGTACGACCCCCAGTGGGCCCAACGTCCTGACTTTC.